This entry concerns a single T cell receptor beta chain. The sample belongs to a study of T cells expressing NK-cell markers. TCRdb reprocessed the 5' RACE reads; each CDR3 protein has one entry and no DNA is given. This sample's clone table lists around 380,000 distinct CDR3 sequences. Source material: blood T cells: a sorted CD56 or NKG2C T cell subset, CD4+ or CD8+ T cells, or bulk PBMC T cells (not recorded which). The clonotype comes from a woman aged 45-65 years in good health.

CDR3 loop: CASSEEDAPNTEAFF. The chain carries TRBV5-1 and TRBJ1-1; the D call of TRBD1 rests on TCRdb alone, since no DNA is present to check it. CDR1 is SGHRS and CDR2 is YFSETQ in the germline V gene. This CDR3 is 15 amino acids long.